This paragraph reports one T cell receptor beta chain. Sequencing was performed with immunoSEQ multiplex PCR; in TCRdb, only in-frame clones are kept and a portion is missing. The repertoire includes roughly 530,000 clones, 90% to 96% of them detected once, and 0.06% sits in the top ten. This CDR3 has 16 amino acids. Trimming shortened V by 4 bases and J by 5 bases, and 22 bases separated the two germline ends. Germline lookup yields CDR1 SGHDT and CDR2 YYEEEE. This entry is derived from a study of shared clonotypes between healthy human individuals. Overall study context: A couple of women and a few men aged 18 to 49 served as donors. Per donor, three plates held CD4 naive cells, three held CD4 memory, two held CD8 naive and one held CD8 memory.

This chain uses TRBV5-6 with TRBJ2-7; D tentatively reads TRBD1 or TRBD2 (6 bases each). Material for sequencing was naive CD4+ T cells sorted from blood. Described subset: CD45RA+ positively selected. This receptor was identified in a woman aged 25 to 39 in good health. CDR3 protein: CASSPGARPLGNEQYF. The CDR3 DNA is TGTGCCAGCAGCCCGGGGGCCCGGCCTCTTGGGAACGAGCAGTACTTC.